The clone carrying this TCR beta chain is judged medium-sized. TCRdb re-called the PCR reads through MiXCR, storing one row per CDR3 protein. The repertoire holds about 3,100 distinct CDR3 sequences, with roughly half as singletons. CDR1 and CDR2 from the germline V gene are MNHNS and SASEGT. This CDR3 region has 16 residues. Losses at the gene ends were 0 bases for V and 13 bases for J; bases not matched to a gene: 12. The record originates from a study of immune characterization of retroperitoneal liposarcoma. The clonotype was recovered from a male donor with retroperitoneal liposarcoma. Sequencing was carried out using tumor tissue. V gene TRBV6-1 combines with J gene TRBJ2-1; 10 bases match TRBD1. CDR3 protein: CASSEAQTGGQETQFF. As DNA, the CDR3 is TGTGCCAGCAGTGAAGCCCAGACAGGGGGCCAAGAGACCCAGTTCTTC.